Detailed here is one T cell receptor beta chain. This clonotype was seen many times. Its antigen is currently not known. No quality values exist for individual bases; no much larger clone is one base distant. The CDR3 starts with the cysteine, ends with the phenylalanine, and has 15 residues. This entry keeps only the CDR3 DNA: 45 bases, framed from base 1. In the germline V gene (reference sequence), CDR1 corresponds to DFQATT and CDR2 to SNEGSKA. V lost 2 bases and J lost 5 bases, and the count of bases not matched to a germline gene is 5. The data originate from a study of blood T cells in healthy people across ages (dated by TCRdb to 2015 to 2017). Looking at the study overall: Template switching captured roughly one uniquely barcoded TCR beta cDNA molecule per two T cells in model experiments. To track age-related changes in TCR beta repertoire diversity, the study relied on deep sequencing normalized with unique cDNA molecular identifiers. The donors were divided into four age groups: young (average about 16 years), middle-aged (about 39), aged (approximately 62) and long-lived (around 80). Donors of different ages were randomly distributed across sequencing lanes to avoid experimental bias. Using the same blood draw, the study looked at two additional independent replicas of 1 million unique cDNA reads for two donors, one aged 18 to 30 and the other aged 80 or older. Summary of the overall study and its limitations: As age increased, observed TCR beta diversity per million T cells dropped in a roughly linear way, and a significant reduction was already evident by age around 41. The CMV infection status of donors was not known, potentially confounding age-related changes in expanded clonotypes. Estimates of total diversity based on one million sequenced T cells were considered lower bounds and underestimates. Compared with the aged group, the long-lived group had more naive CD4+ T cells, fewer expanded clones and increased TCR diversity, a pattern suggesting age selection. There was a strong correlation between observed TCR beta diversity and the percentage of naive T cells measured by flow cytometry. Conclusive comparison of naive and antigen-experienced compartments was prevented by the profiling of bulk unsorted PBMCs.

Library construction relied on 5' RACE. TCRdb names Illumina HiSeq 2500 as the instrument used. A second PCR of about 7 to 12 cycles was run with a J-beta primer mix and a sample-barcoded 5' primer. A template-switch 5' adaptor carrying 12 random nucleotides introduced a unique molecular identifier onto each TCR beta cDNA molecule. At least 2.5 million CDR3-containing paired-end reads were obtained from each sample. First-strand cDNA synthesis was performed from all RNA using the Mint cDNA synthesis kit, with priming by a TRBC-specific oligonucleotide. All cDNA was treated with uracil-DNA glycosylase and then went through a first 18-cycle PCR with the universal primers M1SS and BC2_uni_R. The published analysis was carried out like this. Normalization of each sample was performed by random selection of 1 million high-quality reads, each carrying a distinct molecular identifier. Reads sharing molecular identifiers were discarded rather than binned into consensus sequences. MiTCR, with a Q25 quality threshold and the strictest error-elimination algorithm, was used for CDR3 identification, clonotype clustering and error correction. A nonparametric unseen species model with Euler transformation was used to estimate lower-bound total TCR beta diversity. The raw public data were reprocessed by TCRdb itself: fastp quality trimming at Q25, MiXCR clonotype calling, in-frame beta chains only. Each CDR3 protein appears once, grouped with its most common genes and DNA. The V and J calls here are based on TCRdb, not the publication. This sample comprises hundreds of thousands of distinct CDR3 sequences, roughly half of them detected only once. The ten largest clonotypes hold less than 15% of the sample.

Systemically healthy Caucasian individuals from Russia, 35 to 40 in total and aged roughly 6 to 100 years, were included as donors. Ten milliliters of peripheral blood were drawn from each donor into EDTA-treated Vacutainer tubes. Ficoll-Paque density-gradient centrifugation was used to isolate PBMCs, with at least 7 million per sample. Total RNA was extracted from PBMCs with Trizol reagent, with at least 6 micrograms obtained per sample. Naive CD45RAhigh/CD27high T cell percentages were measured by flow cytometry on a PBMC aliquot from every donor. This chain joins TRBV20-1 to TRBJ2-4; 11 central bases correspond to TRBD2. This receptor was obtained from an elderly woman in good health. What was sequenced was blood. The CDR3 region has the sequence CSARTLAGGQNIQYF. The DNA is TGCAGTGCTAGAACCCTAGCGGGAGGACAAAACATTCAGTACTTC.